Listed here are 3 T cell receptor beta chains from one sample, sequenced in a study of shared clonotypes between healthy human individuals. Sequencing was performed with immunoSEQ multiplex PCR; in TCRdb, only in-frame clones are kept and a portion is missing. This table has 2 million to 2.5 million clones, roughly 90% appearing once. Sequencing used naive CD4+ T cells from PBMCs. As for subset: CD45RA+ positively selected. These receptors were collected from a man younger than 35 in good health. Some clones in this sample may be carry-over from other donors' samples.

The J gene is TRBJ2-1, the V gene TRBV6-4; 11 bases line up with TRBD2. Trimming cost V 0 bases and J 4 bases; bases outside gene matches: 2. The germline V gene has CDR1 MRHNA and CDR2 SNTAGT. CDR3 size: 16 residues. This CDR3 reads CASSDSWTSGYNEQFF. Written as DNA, the CDR3 is TGTGCCAGCAGTGACTCTTGGACTAGCGGGTACAATGAGCAGTTCTTC.

This chain joins TRBV11-2 and TRBJ2-1; 9 bases map to TRBD1. Germline CDR1 SGHAT, CDR2 FQNNGV. The CDR3 has 15 residues. The J segment lost 4 bases and the V segment lost 5 bases, leaving 6 bases of the junction unmatched. This CDR3 is CASSPGQGKYNEQFF. CDR3 coding DNA: TGTGCCAGCAGCCCTGGACAGGGGAAGTACAATGAGCAGTTCTTC.

V is TRBV11-2 and J is TRBJ2-5; D ambiguous. Trimming cost V 7 bases and J 1 base, with 10 bases left between them. This CDR3 has 13 amino acids. CDR1 is SGHAT and CDR2 is FQNNGV in the germline V gene. CDR3 DNA: TGTGCCAGCAACGCCGCGAGCCAAGAGACCCAGTACTTC. Translated, it gives CASNAASQETQYF.